This T cell receptor (beta chain) was recovered during a study of blood T cell repertoires in COVID-19. On the study more broadly: COVID-19 samples from acute and convalescent phases originated in the United States, Italy and Spain. Nucleic acid was either cDNA or gDNA, and it came from T cells, B-cell-depleted T cells, or PBMCs.

Per the study methods: Counts of nucleated cells, estimated from reference gene primer amplification, were obtained. Method: immunoSEQ multiplex PCR; TCRdb's copy keeps in-frame clones and lacks some. From that table come the V and J calls and clone size; the DNA was used to work out D and trimming. The table shows roughly 150,000 clones, with around 84% occurring only once. The length of the CDR3 is 16 residues. V lost 0 bases and J lost 2; bases outside the gene matches: 3. The TCR sequence derives from a woman aged 45 to 65 in a cohort sampled during active or convalescent COVID-19. The J gene is TRBJ2-7, the V gene TRBV23-1; 11 positions match TRBD1. TRBV23-1 is an open reading frame whose function is uncertain. Specimen: peripheral blood. For the CDR3, the DNA is TGCGCCAGCAGTCAATCGGGACAGGGGGTAACCTACGAGCAGTACTTC. Its protein is CASSQSGQGVTYEQYF.